The present entry profiles one T cell receptor (beta chain) with its context. This clone was counted a single time. The specificity of this receptor is unknown. No much larger clone exists at a distance of one base, and base qualities are not known. The germline V gene supplies CDR1 SQVTM and CDR2 ANQGSEA. The junction shows trimming of 0 bases on V and 0 bases on J, plus 11 bases between the germline ends. Inclusive of the bounding cysteine and phenylalanine, the CDR3 is 16 residues long. Kept here is only the CDR3 DNA, which spans 48 bases and is read in frame from base 1. The library was built by means of the immunoSEQ multiplex PCR assay. TCRdb provides this immuneACCESS table in a form limited to in-frame rearrangements. Some clones are lacking; in checked studies, under half of them reflect an unresolved V gene, and why the rest are absent is not known. The sample table contains 84,000 or so clones; only one count was recorded for around 93% of them. 0.2% to 0.25% of the sample rests with the top ten.

This sample is drawn from a study of technical replicates of blood from a handful of donors (dated by TCRdb to the late 2010s). The sequence links TRBV29-1 to TRBJ2-2; TRBD1 might be the D gene, on 5 matching bases. Source material: T cells isolated from PBMCs. The TCR originated in a human donor in good health. At the DNA level, the sequence is TGCAGCGTTGAAGAGTACAGGTCCACGAACACCGGGGAGCTGTTTTTT. This yields the protein CSVEEYRSTNTGELFF.